This T cell receptor beta chain was retrieved from a study of T cell repertoires in cytomegalovirus infection. In TCRdb, the reads were re-called with MiXCR into one record per CDR3 protein. Here the sample spans almost 90,000 distinct CDR3 sequences, 29% being singletons. The CDR3 consists of 18 residues. The V end lost 5 bases, the J end lost 8 bases, and 25 bases lay between the germline ends. In this sample, this clonotype turned up a few times. The antigen remains undetermined. The source is a human donor in good health (CMV status not recorded). Some clones in this sample may be carry-over from other donors' samples. The V call is TRBV12-3 or TRBV12-4, the J call TRBJ1-6, with D perhaps TRBD1 (5 bases). The specimen comprised CD8+ T cells from cultured PBMCs, sampled from culture after CMV antigen stimulation. The CDR3 sequence: CASSRSVGLRDVDSPLHF. In DNA, the CDR3 is TGTGCCAGCAGTCGCTCCGTGGGACTCAGGGATGTTGATTCACCCCTCCACTTT.